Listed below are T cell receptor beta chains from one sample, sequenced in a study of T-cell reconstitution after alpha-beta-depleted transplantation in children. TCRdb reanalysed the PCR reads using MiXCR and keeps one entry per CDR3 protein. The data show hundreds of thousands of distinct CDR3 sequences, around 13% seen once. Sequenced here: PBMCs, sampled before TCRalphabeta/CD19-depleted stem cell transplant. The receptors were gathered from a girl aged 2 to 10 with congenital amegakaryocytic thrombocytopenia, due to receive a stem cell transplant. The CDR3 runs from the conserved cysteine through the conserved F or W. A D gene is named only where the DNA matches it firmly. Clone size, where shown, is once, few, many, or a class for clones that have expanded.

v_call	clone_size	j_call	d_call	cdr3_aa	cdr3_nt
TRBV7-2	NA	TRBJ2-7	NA	CASSQTWDEYYEQYF	TGTGCCAGCAGCCAAACCTGGGACGAGTACTACGAGCAGTACTTC
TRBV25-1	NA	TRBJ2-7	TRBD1	CASSVVRDSFYKQYF	TGTGCCAGCAGTGTCGTTAGGGACAGCTTCTACAAGCAGTACTTC
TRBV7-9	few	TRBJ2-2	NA	CASSLVLYPGELFF	TGTGCCAGCAGCTTAGTCCTATATCCCGGGGAGCTGTTTTTT
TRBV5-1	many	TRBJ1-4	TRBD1	CASSPDRVGEKLFF	TGCGCCAGCAGCCCGGACAGGGTTGGCGAAAAACTGTTTTTT
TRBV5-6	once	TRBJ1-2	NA	CASSSQGDYGYTF	TGTGCCAGCAGCTCACAGGGTGACTATGGCTACACCTTC
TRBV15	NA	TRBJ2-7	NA	CATSRELRYEQYF	TGTGCCACCAGCAGAGAACTTCGCTACGAGCAGTACTTC
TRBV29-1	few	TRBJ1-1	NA	CSVVSLNTEAFF	TGCAGCGTTGTCAGTCTGAACACTGAAGCTTTCTTT
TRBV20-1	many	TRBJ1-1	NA	CSARDLGENTEAFF	TGCAGTGCTAGAGATCTTGGGGAGAACACTGAAGCTTTCTTT
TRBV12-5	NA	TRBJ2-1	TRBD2	CASGPPSGTSGNNEQFF	TGTGCTAGTGGTCCCCCGTCCGGGACTAGCGGGAATAATGAGCAGTTCTTC
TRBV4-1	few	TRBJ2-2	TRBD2	CASGKTSGRVWTGELFF	TGCGCCAGCGGTAAGACTAGCGGGAGAGTTTGGACCGGGGAGCTGTTTTTT
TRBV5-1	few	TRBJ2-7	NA	CASSSGARMVEQYF	TGCGCCAGCAGCTCCGGGGCCAGGATGGTCGAGCAGTACTTC
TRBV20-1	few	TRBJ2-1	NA	CSARFRHNEQFF	TGCAGTGCTAGATTCCGTCACAATGAGCAGTTCTTC
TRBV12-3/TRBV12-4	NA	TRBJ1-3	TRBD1	CASRMDRGYGGNTIYF	TGTGCCAGCAGAATGGACAGGGGGTACGGTGGAAACACCATATATTTT
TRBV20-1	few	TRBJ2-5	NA	CSARDLTFPHRVGETQYF	TGCAGTGCTAGAGATCTGACTTTCCCTCACAGGGTAGGGGAGACCCAGTACTTC
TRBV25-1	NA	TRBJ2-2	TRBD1	CASSERTGSGTGELFF	TGTGCCAGCAGTGAGAGGACAGGGTCGGGCACCGGGGAGCTGTTTTTT
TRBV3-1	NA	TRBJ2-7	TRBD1	CASSQRGLYSYEQYF	TGTGCCAGCAGCCAAAGGGGGCTTTATTCCTACGAGCAGTACTTC
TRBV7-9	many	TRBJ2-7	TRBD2	CASSLMGGYEQYF	TGTGCCAGCAGCTTAATGGGGGGGTACGAGCAGTACTTC
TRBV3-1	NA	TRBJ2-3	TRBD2	CASSLFSGLALDTQYF	TGTGCCAGCAGCCTCTTTTCGGGACTAGCTTTAGATACGCAGTATTTT
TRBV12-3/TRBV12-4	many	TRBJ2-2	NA	CASSLNSVGTGELFF	TGTGCCAGCAGTTTGAATTCGGTCGGTACCGGGGAGCTGTTTTTT
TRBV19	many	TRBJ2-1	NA	CASSTYLEQFF	TGTGCCAGTAGTACGTATTTGGAGCAGTTCTTC
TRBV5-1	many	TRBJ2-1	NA	CASRLSSYNEQFF	TGCGCCAGCAGGTTGAGCTCCTACAATGAGCAGTTCTTC
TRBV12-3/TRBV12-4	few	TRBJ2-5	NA	CASSRTWRGETQYF	TGTGCCAGCAGTCGAACTTGGAGGGGAGAGACCCAGTACTTC
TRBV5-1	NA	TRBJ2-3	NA	CASSLVPEADTQYF	TGCGCCAGCAGCTTGGTACCCGAGGCAGATACGCAGTATTTT
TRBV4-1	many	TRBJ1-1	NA	CASSQEARLTEAFF	TGCGCCAGCAGCCAAGAAGCGCGATTGACTGAAGCTTTCTTT
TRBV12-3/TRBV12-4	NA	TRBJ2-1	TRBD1	CTTDPRGNYNEQFF	TGTACCACCGATCCCAGGGGGAACTACAATGAGCAGTTCTTC
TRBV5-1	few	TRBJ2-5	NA	CASSLRGVGTQYF	TGCGCCAGCAGCTTGAGAGGAGTGGGGACCCAGTACTTC
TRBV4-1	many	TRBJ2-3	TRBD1	CASSQDVVTGGNDTQYF	TGCGCCAGCAGCCAAGATGTTGTGACAGGGGGGAACGATACGCAGTATTTT
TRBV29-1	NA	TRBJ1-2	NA	CSVEMGGNYGYTF	TGCAGCGTTGAAATGGGGGGGAACTATGGCTACACCTTC
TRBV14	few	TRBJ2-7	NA	CASSQERTMDEQYF	TGTGCCAGCAGCCAAGAAAGGACTATGGACGAGCAGTACTTC
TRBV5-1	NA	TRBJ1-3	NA	CASSSGFLESGNTIYF	TGCGCCAGCAGCTCGGGTTTTCTGGAGTCTGGAAACACCATATATTTT
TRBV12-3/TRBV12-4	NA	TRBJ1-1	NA	CASSFLRVNTEAFF	TGTGCCAGCAGTTTCCTCAGGGTGAACACTGAAGCTTTCTTT
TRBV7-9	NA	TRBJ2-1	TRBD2	CASSLARLAEFF	TGTGCCAGCAGCTTAGCCAGACTAGCCGAGTTCTTC
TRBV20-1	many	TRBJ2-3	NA	CSAGGGADTQYF	TGCAGTGCTGGAGGGGGGGCCGATACGCAGTATTTT
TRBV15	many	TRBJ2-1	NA	CATSTRTVRSYNEQFF	TGTGCCACCAGCACCCGGACTGTCAGGTCCTACAATGAGCAGTTCTTC
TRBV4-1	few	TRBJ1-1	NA	CASSQDQARNTEAFF	TGCGCCAGCAGCCAAGACCAAGCCCGGAACACTGAAGCTTTCTTT
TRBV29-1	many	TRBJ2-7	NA	CSVVPLVGEQYF	TGCAGCGTTGTCCCCCTAGTTGGCGAGCAGTACTTC
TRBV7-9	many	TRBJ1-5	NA	CASSLAGENQPQHF	TGTGCCAGCAGCTTAGCAGGGGAGAATCAGCCCCAGCATTTT
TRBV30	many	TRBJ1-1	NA	CASYYTEAFF	TGTGCCTCTTACTACACTGAAGCTTTCTTT
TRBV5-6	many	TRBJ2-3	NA	CASSWGVDTQYF	TGTGCCAGCAGCTGGGGGGTTGATACGCAGTATTTT
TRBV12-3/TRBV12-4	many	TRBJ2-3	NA	CASSLLSIPQYF	TGTGCCAGCAGTCTCCTCTCGATCCCGCAGTATTTT
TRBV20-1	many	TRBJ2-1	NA	CSARDGRNEQFF	TGCAGTGCTAGAGATGGACGTAATGAGCAGTTCTTC
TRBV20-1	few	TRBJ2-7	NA	CSARVWAGSYEQYF	TGCAGTGCTAGAGTATGGGCGGGTTCCTACGAGCAGTACTTC
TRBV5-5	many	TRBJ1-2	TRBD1	CASSPGGAYGYTF	TGCGCCAGCAGCCCAGGGGGAGCCTATGGCTACACCTTC
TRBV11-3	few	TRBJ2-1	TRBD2	CASSPSWGVAGANEQFF	TGTGCCAGCAGCCCAAGCTGGGGGGTAGCGGGAGCGAATGAGCAGTTCTTC
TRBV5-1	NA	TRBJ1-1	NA	CASSLEGGGRNTEAFF	TGCGCCAGCAGCTTGGAGGGAGGGGGGCGAAACACTGAAGCTTTCTTT
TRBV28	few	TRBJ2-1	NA	CASRLRGYEQFF	TGTGCCAGCCGCCTCCGGGGTTATGAGCAGTTCTTC
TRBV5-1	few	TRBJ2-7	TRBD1	CASSSGTGGIGEQYF	TGCGCCAGCAGCTCAGGGACAGGGGGGATTGGAGAGCAGTACTTC
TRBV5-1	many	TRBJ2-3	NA	CASSLLQGGPDTQYF	TGCGCCAGCAGCTTGTTACAGGGCGGACCAGATACGCAGTATTTT
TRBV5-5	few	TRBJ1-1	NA	CASSDAEGTPYMNTEAFF	TGTGCCAGCAGCGATGCGGAAGGGACCCCCTATATGAACACTGAAGCTTTCTTT
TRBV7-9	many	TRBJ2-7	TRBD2	CASSRTSGLFYEQYF	TGTGCCAGCAGCCGGACTAGCGGACTATTTTACGAGCAGTACTTC
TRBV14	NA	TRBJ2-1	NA	CASSQVRGSSYNEQFF	TGTGCCAGCAGCCAAGTAAGAGGGAGCTCCTACAATGAGCAGTTCTTC
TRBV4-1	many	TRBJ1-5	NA	CASSHPTGRTEPDQPQHF	TGCGCCAGCAGCCACCCAACAGGCAGGACGGAGCCAGATCAGCCCCAGCATTTT
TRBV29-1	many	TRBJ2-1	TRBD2	CSVVSGLAGEGAGLF	TGCAGCGTTGTATCGGGACTAGCGGGAGAAGGGGCCGGGCTCTTC
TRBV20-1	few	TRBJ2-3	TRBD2	CSANAGRRVQGPDTQYF	TGCAGTGCAAACGCCGGGAGGCGGGTCCAAGGCCCAGATACGCAGTATTTT